The sequence of this T cell receptor beta chain was determined in a study of CD8+ T cells in alopecia areata. Study-level findings and limits: In scalp samples, resident alphabeta T cells of normal skin are also sequenced.

The length of the CDR3 is 18 residues. V was cut by 5 bases and J by 0 bases, with 20 bases left in between. Germline CDR1 SEHNR, CDR2 FQNEAQ (reference sequence). Reverse transcription of extracted RNA yielded cDNA, which provided the sequencing template. The data were produced by immunoSEQ multiplex PCR, yet TCRdb's version contains in-frame clones alone and is incomplete. The table shows more than 100,000 clones, with 55% occurring only once. In this sample, this clone turned up a few times. As yet, its antigen is unknown. PBMC-derived CD4+ and CD8+ T cells were sorted. This TCR was recovered from a human donor in good health. This chain connects TRBV7-9 to TRBJ2-4; D possibly corresponds to TRBD1 (6 bases). The sample consisted of CD4+ T cells sorted from blood. The CDR3 here is CASSEGVNRDLAKNIQYF. In DNA, the CDR3 is TGTGCCAGCAGCGAAGGAGTCAACAGGGATCTAGCCAAAAACATTCAGTACTTC. Full variable domain (rest looked up from reference TRBV7-9 and TRBJ2-4): DTGVSQNPRHKITKRGQNVTFRCDPISEHNRLYWYRQTLGQGPEFLTYFQNEAQLEKSRLLSDRFSAERPKGSFSTLEIQRTEQGDSAMYLCASSEGVNRDLAKNIQYFGAGTRLSVL.